This passage covers 23 T cell receptor beta chains from one sample sequenced in a study of cytomegalovirus exposure and HLA in healthy donors. 13 Jbeta primers and 60 Vbeta primers were used for the PCR. TCRdb's table, derived via immunoSEQ multiplex PCR, lists solely in-frame clones and lacks some. The table has just under 150,000 clones, approximately 79% seen once. Specimen: PBMCs. Receptors originate from a young woman in good health and CMV-seronegative.

The CDR3 loop is CASSLGDRTNQPQHF. For the CDR3, the DNA is TGTGCCAGCAGCTTAGGGGACAGGACGAATCAGCCCCAGCATTTT. The rearrangement links TRBV11-2 to TRBJ1-5, with 8 bases matching TRBD1. In germline, CDR1 is SGHAT, CDR2 FQNNGV. V lost 1 base to trimming and J lost 4 bases; unmatched junction nucleotides: 3. The CDR3 length is 15 residues. Using reference TRBV11-2 and TRBJ1-5 for the parts outside the CDR3, the full variable domain is EAGVAQSPRYKIIEKRQSVAFWCNPISGHATLYWYQQILGQGPKLLIQFQNNGVVDDSQLPKDRFSAERLKGVDSTLKIQPAKLEDSAVYLCASSLGDRTNQPQHFGDGTRLSIL.

This chain's CDR3 is CASTLSTGSQNIQYF. The CDR3 DNA sequence: TGTGCCAGTACCCTATCGACAGGGTCCCAAAACATTCAGTACTTC. The J gene is TRBJ2-4, the V gene TRBV19; 7 nucleotides match TRBD1. The germline gives CDR1 LNHDA, CDR2 SQIVND (reference sequence). CDR3 length: 15 amino acids. The J segment lost 5 bases and the V segment lost 7 bases, leaving 11 bases of the junction unmatched.

The rearrangement uses TRBV27 and TRBJ1-2; D perhaps matches TRBD1 (6 bases). The length of the CDR3 is 14 residues. The V and J ends lost 2 bases and 4 bases respectively, with 11 bases between them. CDR1 is MNHEY, CDR2 SMNVEV, per germline (reference sequence). Here the CDR3 reads CASSLTGLSYGYTF. Here the CDR3 DNA reads TGTGCCAGCAGTTTAACAGGGCTCAGCTATGGCTACACCTTC.

This clone was recorded a few times. This rearrangement joins TRBV6-1 to TRBJ2-3, with D possibly being TRBD2 (5 bases). Germline loops: CDR1 MNHNS, CDR2 SASEGT. V was pared by 7 bases and J by 4 bases, with 15 bases between. The CDR3 consists of 14 residues. The CDR3 loop is CASNGNLVSDTQYF. In nucleotides, the CDR3 is TGTGCCAGCAACGGGAATCTGGTCTCAGATACGCAGTATTTT.

The rearrangement uses TRBV6-5 and TRBJ1-1; no definite D call. Germline CDR1 reads MNHEY; CDR2 reads SVGAGI. This CDR3 has 14 residues. Deletions cut 5 bases from V and 7 bases from J, with 17 bases between. The CDR3 region has the DNA TGTGCCAGCAGTCCCCCGAATCTGCCGGGTGAAGCTTTCTTT. It codes for CASSPPNLPGEAFF.

This chain uses TRBV10-2 with TRBJ2-5, with 8 bases lining up with TRBD2. J gave up 0 bases and V 3 bases, and 6 bases lay outside the gene matches. CDR1 WSHSY and CDR2 SAAADI come from the germline V gene. The CDR3 loop spans 16 amino acids. CDR3 nucleotides: TGCGCCAGCAGTGATCTCGCGGGGGGTAACCAAGAGACCCAGTACTTC. This encodes CASSDLAGGNQETQYF.

The rearrangement joins TRBV7-8 to TRBJ2-3; 11 bases map to TRBD2. The CDR3 is 17 amino acids. The ends lost 1 base at V and 2 bases at J; junction bases unmatched: 5. Germline CDR1 is SGHVS and CDR2 is FQNEAQ. CDR3 coding DNA: TGTGCCAGCAGCTTAGACATAGCGGGGGGGGTCACAGATACGCAGTATTTT. This codes for CASSLDIAGGVTDTQYF.

The rearrangement links TRBV19 to TRBJ1-6, with 9 bases fitting TRBD1. CDR3 length: 15 residues. V gave up 7 bases and J gave up 6 bases; unmatched junction bases: 7. Germline lookup yields CDR1 LNHDA and CDR2 SQIVND (reference sequence). The CDR3: CASNIATGGNSPLHF. The CDR3 DNA is TGTGCCAGTAACATCGCGACAGGGGGTAATTCACCCCTCCACTTT.

The V call is TRBV7-2, the J call TRBJ2-7, with 9 nucleotides matching TRBD1. This CDR3 has 16 amino acids. CDR1 and CDR2 from the germline V gene are SGHTA and FQGNSA. V trimming: 2 bases; J trimming: 5 bases; junction bases outside the gene matches: 10. This CDR3 is CASSLHGGGQGNEQYF. The CDR3 bases are TGTGCCAGCAGCTTACACGGAGGGGGACAGGGAAACGAGCAGTACTTC.

V usage is TRBV12-5 and J usage is TRBJ2-1; weak D call: TRBD2 (6 bases). V was clipped by 5 bases and J by 7 bases, with 24 bases between them. This CDR3 region has 17 residues. Germline CDR1 reads LGHNT; CDR2 reads FRNRAP. The CDR3 sequence is CASGPSHLGRGSNEQFF. The CDR3 nucleotides read TGTGCTAGTGGTCCTTCCCACTTGGGACGGGGGTCTAATGAGCAGTTCTTC.

This chain joins TRBV27 and TRBJ2-1; 10 bases map to TRBD2. CDR3 length: 15 amino acids. The V and J ends lost 2 bases and 9 bases, in that order; junction bases with no gene match: 7. Germline V gene lookup returns CDR1 MNHEY and CDR2 SMNVEV (reference sequence). The CDR3 loop is CASSLEREGAGEQFF. CDR3 coding DNA: TGTGCCAGCAGTTTAGAGCGGGAGGGCGCGGGTGAGCAGTTCTTC.

The J gene is TRBJ2-1, the V gene TRBV7-8; 7 bases are shared with TRBD2. The V segment lost 5 bases and the J segment 8 bases; nucleotides outside the gene matches: 6. Germline V lookup: CDR1 SGHVS, CDR2 FQNEAQ. CDR3 length: 13 amino acids. The CDR3 sequence is CASSPGTNYEQFF. Written as DNA, the CDR3 is TGTGCCAGCAGCCCGGGGACTAACTATGAGCAGTTCTTC.

The V call is TRBV6-1, the J call TRBJ2-5, with 9 positions matching TRBD2. Looked up from germline, CDR1 is MNHNS and CDR2 is SASEGT. This CDR3 has 14 amino acids. Trimming removed 5 bases from V and 7 bases from J; junction bases left unmatched: 8. CDR3: CASSPAGGGGTQYF. In DNA form, the CDR3 reads TGTGCCAGCAGTCCGGCGGGCGGGGGGGGGACCCAGTACTTC.

The chain is built from TRBV5-1 and TRBJ1-2, with 7 nucleotides matching TRBD1. CDR3 length equals 16 residues. The trim removed 5 bases at V and 3 bases at J, leaving 13 bases unmatched. The germline CDR1 and CDR2 sequences are SGHRS and YFSETQ. CDR3 nucleotides: TGCGCCAGCAGACCCTCGACAGGGCCCCTAGACTATGGCTACACCTTC. As protein: CASRPSTGPLDYGYTF.

The rearrangement links TRBV19 to TRBJ1-2, with D possibly TRBD1 on 6 matching bases. This CDR3 comprises 14 residues. The ends were cut back, 3 bases at V and 4 bases at J, with 12 bases in the middle. Per the germline V gene, CDR1 is LNHDA and CDR2 is SQIVND (reference sequence). The CDR3 DNA follows: TGTGCCAGTAGTATCGGGGACACAATCTATGGCTACACCTTC. It translates to CASSIGDTIYGYTF.

The genes are TRBV6-5 and TRBJ1-1; D is undetermined. Germline CDR1 reads MNHEY; CDR2 reads SVGAGI. The CDR3 totals 13 residues. The germline V and J ends were trimmed by 7 bases and 1 base, with 10 bases remaining between them. The CDR3 protein is CASKPTRNTEAFF. DNA of the CDR3: TGTGCCAGCAAACCAACAAGGAACACTGAAGCTTTCTTT.

This clone has a handful of counts. V gene TRBV2 combines with J gene TRBJ1-4; D unclear. The CDR3 covers 15 residues. V was shortened by 6 bases and J by 0 bases, with 11 bases between the two germline ends. The germline V gene encodes CDR1 SNHLY and CDR2 FYNNEI. This CDR3 reads CASRKNRATNEKLFF. CDR3 coding DNA: TGTGCCAGCAGAAAGAACCGGGCAACTAATGAAAAACTGTTTTTT.

The chain is built from TRBV6-4 and TRBJ2-3, with 7 bases matching TRBD1. Germline assignment: CDR1 MRHNA and CDR2 SNTAGT. This CDR3 region has 15 residues. Trimming removed 4 bases from V and 0 bases from J; junction bases left unmatched: 4. CDR3 coding DNA: TGTGCCAGCAGTGGGGCAGGGGGAAGCACAGATACGCAGTATTTT. Translation: CASSGAGGSTDTQYF.

The chain combines TRBV15 with TRBJ2-3, with 11 bases that match TRBD1. CDR1 and CDR2 (germline): LNHNV, YYDKDF (reference sequence). This CDR3 comprises 15 residues. J gave up 4 bases and V 0 bases, and 0 bases lay outside the gene matches. This CDR3 is CATSREGQGADTQYF. In DNA, the CDR3 is TGTGCCACCAGCAGAGAGGGACAGGGGGCAGATACGCAGTATTTT.

Here the CDR3 DNA reads TGTGCCAGCTCGACACAGGGTGGCAACTATGGCTACACCTTC. Translation: CASSTQGGNYGYTF. V gene TRBV18 combines with J gene TRBJ1-2; D is possibly TRBD1 (6 bases). V was cut by 6 bases and J by 2 bases, with 13 bases left in between. From germline, CDR1 is KGHSH and CDR2 LQKENI. This CDR3 region has 14 residues.

This clone has a handful of counts. The chain couples TRBV10-3 to TRBJ2-2, with 10 bases that match TRBD1. Germline values: CDR1 ENHRY, CDR2 SYGVKD. Germline trimming cut 6 bases from V and 6 bases from J; bases unmatched to any gene: 7. There are 15 residues in the CDR3. Written as DNA, the CDR3 is TGTGCCATCAGGACAGGGGGCGGAGGAGCCGGGGAGCTGTTTTTT. Translating gives CAIRTGGGGAGELFF.

This clone is a singleton in its sample. This chain connects TRBV7-2 to TRBJ2-7, with D perhaps TRBD2 (6 bases). The CDR3 has 15 residues. Deletions cut 1 base from V and 0 bases from J, with 10 bases between. CDR1 is SGHTA, CDR2 FQGNSA, per germline. CDR3 loop: CASSLVYGSSYEQYF. The CDR3 coding sequence is TGTGCCAGCAGCTTAGTCTACGGGAGCTCCTACGAGCAGTACTTC.

This clone was observed once. The chain couples TRBV5-8 to TRBJ2-1, with 10 bases lining up with TRBD2. The J segment lost 7 bases and the V segment lost 4 bases, leaving 8 bases of the junction unmatched. Germline loops: CDR1 SGHTS, CDR2 YDEGEE. The CDR3 extends over 15 amino acids. CDR3 sequence reads: CASSRKRGGWNEQFF. CDR3 nucleotides: TGTGCCAGCAGCCGAAAGCGGGGGGGCTGGAATGAGCAGTTCTTC.